The present entry profiles one TCR beta chain with its context. Its cognate antigen is unknown. In the PCR, 60 Vbeta and 13 Jbeta primers were used. TCRdb's copy holds only in-frame clones and misses some; the assay was immunoSEQ multiplex PCR. The repertoire has 170,000 or so clones, about 88% of them found once; the top ten carry approximately 2%. The sample comes from a study of cytomegalovirus exposure and HLA in healthy donors. Findings of the study overall: In most subjects, TCR beta sequences reportedly gave accurate predictions of HLA-A and HLA-B alleles.

Germline V lookup: CDR1 SGHAT, CDR2 FQNNGV. The CDR3 is 14 amino acids. Trimming took 3 bases from V and 8 from J; bases not matched to a gene: 5. Sequencing used PBMCs. The source of this sequence is a woman between 18 and 29 years old in good health and CMV-seronegative. This chain joins TRBV11-2 and TRBJ1-4, with TRBD1 matching over 8 bases. The chain's CDR3 is CASSFRTGSEKLFF. The CDR3 DNA reads as TGTGCCAGCAGCTTTCGGACAGGGAGCGAAAAACTGTTTTTT.